Below are 5 T cell receptor beta chains sequenced from a single sample in a study of blood T cell repertoires in COVID-19. Assay: immunoSEQ multiplex PCR; the TCRdb copy retains only in-frame clones and omits some. Altogether about 92,000 clones are present, approximately 79% being singletons, with the ten largest covering 16%. Input material: peripheral blood. These receptors were obtained from a woman of 80 years or more with active or convalescent COVID-19.

The chain employs TRBV19 and TRBJ2-3; TRBD1 is a possible D gene (5 bases). CDR1 and CDR2 from the germline V gene are LNHDA and SQIVND (reference sequence). V was clipped by 4 bases and J by 1 base, with 21 bases between them. The CDR3 is made up of 18 amino acids. CDR3: CASSKPERKGFGTDTQYF. CDR3 coding DNA: TGTGCCAGTAGTAAGCCCGAACGCAAGGGGTTTGGCACAGATACGCAGTATTTT.

The chain is built from TRBV19 and TRBJ2-1; TRBD2 aligns across 11 bases. Unmatched junction bases numbered 5, after V lost 5 bases and J lost 2 bases. The length of the CDR3 is 16 residues. CDR1 and CDR2 (germline): LNHDA, SQIVND (reference sequence). In DNA, the CDR3 is TGTGCCAGTAGTCCTCGACTAGCGGGACCCTACAATGAGCAGTTCTTC. Residues: CASSPRLAGPYNEQFF.

The chain is built from TRBV7-2 and TRBJ2-1; D not resolved. In germline, CDR1 is SGHTA, CDR2 FQGNSA. V lost 3 bases to trimming and J lost 0 bases, with 9 bases between them. The CDR3 length is 15 residues. This chain's CDR3 is CASSLRHSSYNEQFF. CDR3 nucleotide sequence: TGTGCCAGCAGCTTGCGCCACAGCTCCTACAATGAGCAGTTCTTC.

The chain couples TRBV27 to TRBJ2-2; a weak D match, TRBD2 (5 bases). V was pared by 5 bases and J by 1 base, with 14 bases between. The CDR3 has 16 amino acids. Germline V gene data show CDR1 as MNHEY and CDR2 as SMNVEV (reference sequence). CDR3 DNA: TGTGCCAGCAGTCCCCACGGGGTCGGGAACACCGGGGAGCTGTTTTTT. Its protein product is CASSPHGVGNTGELFF.

CDR3: CASHRENTGELFF. As DNA, the CDR3 is TGTGCCAGCCACAGGGAGAACACCGGGGAGCTGTTTTTT. V gene TRBV2 combines with J gene TRBJ2-2, with D perhaps matching TRBD1 (6 bases). The CDR3 is made up of 13 amino acids. The V end lost 8 bases, the J end lost 1 base, and 8 bases lay between the germline ends. The germline gives CDR1 SNHLY, CDR2 FYNNEI.